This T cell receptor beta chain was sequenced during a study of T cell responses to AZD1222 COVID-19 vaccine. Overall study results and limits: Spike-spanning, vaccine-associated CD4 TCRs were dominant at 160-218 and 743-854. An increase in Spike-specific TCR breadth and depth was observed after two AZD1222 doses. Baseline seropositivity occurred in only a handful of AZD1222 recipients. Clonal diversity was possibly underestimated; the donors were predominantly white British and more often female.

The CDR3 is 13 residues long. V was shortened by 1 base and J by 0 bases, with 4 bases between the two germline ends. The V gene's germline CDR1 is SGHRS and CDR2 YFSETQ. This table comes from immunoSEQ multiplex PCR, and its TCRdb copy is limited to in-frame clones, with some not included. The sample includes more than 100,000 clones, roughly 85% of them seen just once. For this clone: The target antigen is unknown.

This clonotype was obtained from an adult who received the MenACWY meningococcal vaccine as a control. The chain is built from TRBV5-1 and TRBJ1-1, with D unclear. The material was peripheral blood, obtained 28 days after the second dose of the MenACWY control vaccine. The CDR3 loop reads CASSLKVNTEAFF. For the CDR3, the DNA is TGCGCCAGCAGCTTGAAGGTGAACACTGAAGCTTTCTTT.